This T cell receptor beta chain was found in a study of tumor-infiltrating lymphocytes in primary liver carcinoma. Study context: Among the tumors, stages were T1-T3 N0M0 and sizes about 4 to 10 cm. Overall study results and limits: Lesser overlap characterized tumor-adjacent and tumor-blood pairs relative to tumor region pairs.

Concerning this clonotype itself: Its antigen remains unidentified. One junction end disagrees with the germline gene, perhaps due to a read error.

Without any cell sorting, roughly 20-32 mg of bulk tissue yielded co-extracted RNA and DNA. The patients presented with primary liver carcinoma, which was managed through surgical resection. CDR1 SGHRS and CDR2 YFSETQ come from the germline V gene. There are 15 residues in the CDR3. Researchers generated TCR beta cDNA from 500 ng of total RNA, relying on a constant-region primer. For TCR beta, libraries were produced by three nested multiplex PCR rounds using slightly modified ARM-PCR. Amplification in the first two PCR rounds was performed using TRBV1-TRBV30 forward primers and a C-beta reverse primer for 10 cycles each. MiXCR was run by TCRdb on the multiplex PCR reads, yielding one entry per CDR3 protein. The sample lists over 35,000 distinct CDR3 sequences, 65% to 85% occurring once.

The TCR sequence derives from a man aged 40-55 years with primary liver carcinoma and hepatitis B virus infection. Sequenced sample: liver tumor tissue from sampling region 2. Subset noted: tumor region T2, inferior pole. This chain links TRBV5-1 with TRBJ1-1; tentatively, D is TRBD1 (5 bases). The CDR3 protein is CAISIMRGMNTEAFF. The CDR3 nucleotides are TGCGCCATCAGCATCATGAGGGGTATGAACACTGAAGCTTTCTTT.